Listed below are T cell receptor beta chains from one sample, sequenced in a study of beta chain features in type 1 diabetes. TCRdb keeps only in-frame clones here, not all; method: immunoSEQ multiplex PCR. The table shows approximately 100,000 clones, with approximately 39% occurring only once. Sequenced: stem cell memory CD4+ T cells from blood. These receptors were obtained from a woman aged 18-30 years in good health. The CDR3 runs from the conserved cysteine through the conserved F or W. D genes are given only for firm matches. Only part of the rows carry a size: once, few, many, or a class if the clone is expanded.

few . TRBJ1-2 TRBV28 12 TGTGCCAGCAGGAAACAGGGTCCGGGCTACACCTTC CASRKQGPGYTF
few . TRBJ1-2 TRBV19 13 TGTGCCAGTAGTAATCAGGTCCGCTATGGCTACACCTTC CASSNQVRYGYTF
. . TRBJ1-1 TRBV29-1 14 TGCAGCGTTGAAATGGCACCTCGGGGCACTGAAGCTTTCTTT CSVEMAPRGTEAFF
once . TRBJ2-2 TRBV28 12 TGTGCCAGCAGTTCCCCCCCCGGGGAGCTTTTTTTT CASSSPPGELFF
. TRBD1 TRBJ2-7 TRBV11-3 14 TGTGCCAGCAGCCCGGGGACAGCCCCCTACGAGCAGTACTTC CASSPGTAPYEQYF
. . TRBJ2-5 TRBV11-2 14 TGTGCCAGCAGCCTTGTCAGGCGGGGAGAGACCCAGTACTTC CASSLVRRGETQYF
few . TRBJ1-1 TRBV20-1 11 TGCAGCGGGACACCGAACACTGAAGCTTTCTTT CSGTPNTEAFF
few . TRBJ1-4 TRBV7-9 14 TGTGCCAGCAGTCTAGGTCGAGCTAATGAAAAACTGTTTTTT CASSLGRANEKLFF
. . TRBJ1-6 TRBV13 15 TGTGCCAGCAGCTCGAGGTCGGTTAGAGATTCACCCCTCCACTTT CASSSRSVRDSPLHF
few TRBD2 TRBJ2-3 TRBV27 18 TGTGCCAGCAGTTCTAGCACTAGCGGGAGGGCCCGGGCAGATACGCAGTATTTT CASSSSTSGRARADTQYF
. TRBD1 TRBJ2-5 TRBV7-2 15 TGTGCCAGCAGCTACCATCCGGACAGGTTGGAGACCCAGTACTTC CASSYHPDRLETQYF
. . TRBJ1-1 TRBV28 14 TGTGCCAGCAGTTCTCACAGAACGGCCACTGAAGCTTTCTTT CASSSHRTATEAFF
few TRBD1 TRBJ2-6 TRBV15 18 TGTGCCACCAGCAGAGTCGGACAGGCATTCTCTGGGGCCAACGTCCTGACTTTC CATSRVGQAFSGANVLTF
few . TRBJ2-5 TRBV7-2 14 TGTGCCAGCAGCTTAATGCGCCTCCAAGAGACCCAGTACTTC CASSLMRLQETQYF
. TRBD1 TRBJ1-5 TRBV6-1 15 TGTGCCAGCAACTCCGAGGACAGGTGGTATCAGCCCCAGCATTTT CASNSEDRWYQPQHF
few TRBD1 TRBJ2-3 TRBV28 16 TGTGCCAGCAGTACACGGGACAGGGGGATGACAGATACGCAGTATTTT CASSTRDRGMTDTQYF
once TRBD1 TRBJ1-1 TRBV5-1 15 TGCGCCAGCAGCCCCAACAGGGGATGGAACACTGAAGCTTTCTTT CASSPNRGWNTEAFF
many TRBD1 TRBJ2-5 TRBV7-9 14 TGTGCCAGCAGCCCTGGACAGGGGCAAGAGACCCAGTACTTC CASSPGQGQETQYF
. . TRBJ2-7 TRBV20-1 11 TGCAGTGCTAGAGAGACTACCGAGCAGTACTTC CSARETTEQYF
. TRBD1 TRBJ1-5 TRBV27 17 TGTGCCAGCAGCCCTATACCCGGGACAGGTGTCAATCAGCCCCAGCATTTT CASSPIPGTGVNQPQHF
. . TRBJ1-3 TRBV30 16 TGTGCCTGGAGTTCCCGGCGGAGGGAATATAGAAACACCATATATTTT CAWSSRRREYRNTIYF
few TRBD2 TRBJ2-1 TRBV4-3 16 TGCGCCAGCAGCCAAGTCGGTAGCGGGAGGGTCGGTGAGCAGTTCTTC CASSQVGSGRVGEQFF
. TRBD1 TRBJ1-5 TRBV7-2 15 TGTGCCAGCAGCTTGGGACAGGGGAACAATCAGCCCCAGCATTTT CASSLGQGNNQPQHF
. . TRBJ1-2 TRBV30 12 TGTGCCTGGAGTGGTAAAGGAGAGGGCTACACCTTC CAWSGKGEGYTF
. . TRBJ2-1 TRBV29-1 14 TGCAGCGCCAACCCTCTCCCAGTCTACAATGAGCAGTTCTTC CSANPLPVYNEQFF
. TRBD1 TRBJ2-7 TRBV5-1 12 TGCGCCAGCAGCTTACAGGGGACCGAGCAGTACTTC CASSLQGTEQYF
few . TRBJ1-1 TRBV7-2 17 TGTGCCAGCAGCTTAGCGCGTTCCCTTCGGGTGAACACTGAAGCTTTCTTT CASSLARSLRVNTEAFF
few . TRBJ2-1 TRBV5-1 14 TGCGCCAGCAGCTTGGACAGGGCTTACAATGAGCAGTTCTTC CASSLDRAYNEQFF
few . TRBJ2-1 TRBV7-7 16 TGTGCCAGCAGTGCGGGGACGCGGAGCTCCTACAATGAGCAGTTCTTC CASSAGTRSSYNEQFF
. TRBD2 TRBJ2-1 TRBV7-9 19 TGTGCCAGCAGCTTAGGCGCCCGACTAGCGGGAGATTTAGACAATGAGCAGTTCTTC CASSLGARLAGDLDNEQFF
. TRBD2 TRBJ2-2 TRBV4-3 16 TGCGCCAGCAGCCAAGGGACTAGCGGTAACACCGGGGAGCTGTTTTTT CASSQGTSGNTGELFF
. TRBD1 TRBJ1-5 TRBV28 15 TGTGCCAGCAGTTTATGGACAGGGGGTGGTCAGCCCCAGCATTTT CASSLWTGGGQPQHF
. . TRBJ2-7 TRBV2 12 TGTGCCAGCAGTGCCGGGGGCTACGAGCAGTACTTC CASSAGGYEQYF
few TRBD1 TRBJ2-7 TRBV4-1 15 TGCGCCAGCAGCCATATGGACAGGGGGCTATACGAGCAGTACTTC CASSHMDRGLYEQYF
. . TRBJ2-2 TRBV7-6 14 TGTGCCAGCAGCCGATCAGGGTTGCTCGGGGAGCTGTTTTTT CASSRSGLLGELFF
. . TRBJ2-3 TRBV5-1 17 TGCGCCAGCAGCTTGGGGAGACCTATCACTGGGACAGATACGCAGTATTTT CASSLGRPITGTDTQYF
. . TRBJ2-1 TRBV5-4 15 TGTGCCAGCAGCCAGACTAGTTCCTACTACAATGAGCAGTTCTTC CASSQTSSYYNEQFF
few . TRBJ2-1 TRBV7-3 15 TGTGCCAGCAGCTTAGTGCCGGGAGCTTACAATGAGCAGTTCTTC CASSLVPGAYNEQFF
few TRBD1 TRBJ2-6 TRBV7-3 18 TGTGCCAGCAGCCTGTCGACAGGGACGTTGGCTGGGGCCAACGTCCTGACTTTC CASSLSTGTLAGANVLTF
. . TRBJ2-2 TRBV4-3 15 TGCGCCAGCAGCCAGTCCTGGCGGGCGACCCGGGAGCTGTTTTTT CASSQSWRATRELFF
. . TRBJ2-7 TRBV4-1 15 TGCGCCAGCAGCCAAGAACGAGCACCGTACTACGAGCAGTACTTC CASSQERAPYYEQYF
once . TRBJ2-1 TRBV6-5 12 TGTGCCAGCAGTGAAGCGCGAAGTGAGCAGTTCTTC CASSEARSEQFF
. . TRBJ2-7 TRBV5-1 12 TGCGCCAGCAGCTTAACTCCCTACGAGCAGTACTTC CASSLTPYEQYF
few TRBD1 TRBJ2-6 TRBV18 19 TGTGCCAGCTCGCTAGGACAGGGCCCTTTACGCTCTGGGGCCAACGTCCTGACTTTC CASSLGQGPLRSGANVLTF
once . TRBJ2-7 TRBV5-1 14 TGCGCCAGCAGCTTTATAGCAGGGCACCACGAGCAGTACTTC CASSFIAGHHEQYF
few TRBD1 TRBJ1-2 TRBV28 13 TGTGCCAGCAACCTGGACAGGGCCTATGGCTACACCTTC CASNLDRAYGYTF
. TRBD2 TRBJ2-1 TRBV29-1 15 TGCAGCGTTGGGGCGGGAGGCTCTCTTTACAATGAGCAGTTCTTC CSVGAGGSLYNEQFF
few . TRBJ1-1 TRBV7-2 14 TGTGCCAGCAGCTGGGAGGGGAGAGACACTGAAGCTTTCTTT CASSWEGRDTEAFF